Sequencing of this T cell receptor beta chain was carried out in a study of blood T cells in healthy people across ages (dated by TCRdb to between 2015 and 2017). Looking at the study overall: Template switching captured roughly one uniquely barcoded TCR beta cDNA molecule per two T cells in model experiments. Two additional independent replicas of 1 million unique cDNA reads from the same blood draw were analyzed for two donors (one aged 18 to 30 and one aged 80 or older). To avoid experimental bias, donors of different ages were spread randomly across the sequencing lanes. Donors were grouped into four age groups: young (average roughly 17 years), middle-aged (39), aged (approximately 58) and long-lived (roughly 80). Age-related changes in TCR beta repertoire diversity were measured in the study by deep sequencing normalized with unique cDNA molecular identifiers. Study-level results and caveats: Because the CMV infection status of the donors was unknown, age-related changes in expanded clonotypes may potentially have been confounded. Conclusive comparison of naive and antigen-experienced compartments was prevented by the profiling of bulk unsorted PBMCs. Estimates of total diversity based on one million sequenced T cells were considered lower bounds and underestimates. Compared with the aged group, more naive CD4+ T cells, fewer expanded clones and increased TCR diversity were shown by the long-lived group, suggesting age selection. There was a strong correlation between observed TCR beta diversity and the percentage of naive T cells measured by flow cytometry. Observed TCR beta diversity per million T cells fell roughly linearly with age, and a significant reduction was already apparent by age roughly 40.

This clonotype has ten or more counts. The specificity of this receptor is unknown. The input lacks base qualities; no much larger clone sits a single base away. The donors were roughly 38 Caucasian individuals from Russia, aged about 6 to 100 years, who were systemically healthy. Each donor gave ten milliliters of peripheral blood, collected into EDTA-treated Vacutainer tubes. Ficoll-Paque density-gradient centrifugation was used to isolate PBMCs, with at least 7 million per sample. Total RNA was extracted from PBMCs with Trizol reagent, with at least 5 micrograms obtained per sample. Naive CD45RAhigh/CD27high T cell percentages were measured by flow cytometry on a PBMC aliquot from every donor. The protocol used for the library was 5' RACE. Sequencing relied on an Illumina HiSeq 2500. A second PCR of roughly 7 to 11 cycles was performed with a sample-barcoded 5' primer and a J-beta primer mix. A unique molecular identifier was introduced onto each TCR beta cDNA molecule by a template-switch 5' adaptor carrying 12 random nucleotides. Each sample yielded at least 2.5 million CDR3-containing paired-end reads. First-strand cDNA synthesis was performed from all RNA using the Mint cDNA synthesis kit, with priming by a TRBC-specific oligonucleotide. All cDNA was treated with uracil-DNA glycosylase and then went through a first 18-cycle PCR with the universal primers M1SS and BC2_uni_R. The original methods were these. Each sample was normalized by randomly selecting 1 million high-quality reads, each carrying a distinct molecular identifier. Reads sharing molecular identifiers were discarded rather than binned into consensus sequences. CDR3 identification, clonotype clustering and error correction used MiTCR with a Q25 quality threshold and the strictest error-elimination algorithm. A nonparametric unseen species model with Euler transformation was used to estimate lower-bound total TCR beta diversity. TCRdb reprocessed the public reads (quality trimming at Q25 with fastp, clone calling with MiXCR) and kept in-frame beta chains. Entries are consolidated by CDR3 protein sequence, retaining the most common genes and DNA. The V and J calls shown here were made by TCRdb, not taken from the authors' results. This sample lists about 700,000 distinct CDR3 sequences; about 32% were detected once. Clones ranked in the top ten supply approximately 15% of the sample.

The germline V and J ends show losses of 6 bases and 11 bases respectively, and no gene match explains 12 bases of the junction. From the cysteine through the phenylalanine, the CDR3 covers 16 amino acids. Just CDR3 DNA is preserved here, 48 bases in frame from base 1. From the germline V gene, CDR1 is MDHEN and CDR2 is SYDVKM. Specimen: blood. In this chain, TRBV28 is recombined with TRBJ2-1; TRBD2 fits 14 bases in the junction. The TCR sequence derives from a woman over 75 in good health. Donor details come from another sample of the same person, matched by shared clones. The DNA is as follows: TGTGCCAGCAGCCCAAGACTAGCGGGGGGGACACTAAAGCAGTTCTTC. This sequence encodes CASSPRLAGGTLKQFF. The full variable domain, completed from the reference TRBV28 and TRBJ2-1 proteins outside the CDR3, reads DVKVTQSSRYLVKRTGEKVFLECVQDMDHENMFWYRQDPGLGLRLIYFSYDVKMKEKGDIPEGYSVSREKKERFSLILESASTNQTSMYLCASSPRLAGGTLKQFFGPGTRLTVL.